This paragraph covers one T cell receptor beta chain sequence. The sample comes from a study of blood T cell repertoires in COVID-19. Study summary: PBMCs, B-cell-depleted T cells, or T cells were the source of the cDNA or gDNA that made up the material.

Source study methods: Reference gene primer amplification in the assay estimated nucleated cell counts. Profiled with immunoSEQ multiplex PCR; TCRdb holds only in-frame clones, not every one. V and J calls and clone size follow that table, whereas D and trimming were derived from the DNA. The sample contains 250,000 to 300,000 clones, 90% of which appear only once. CDR1 and CDR2 from the germline V gene are KGHSH and LQKENI. The V and J ends lost 0 bases and 2 bases respectively, with 11 bases between them. The CDR3 extends over 17 amino acids. It was during active infection that Seattle patients were enrolled and then longitudinally followed.

This clonotype was obtained from a woman aged 55-69 years with COVID-19, enrolled during active disease. The specimen was peripheral blood. The rearrangement joins TRBV18 to TRBJ2-6; D call uncertain. CDR3 coding DNA: TGTGCCAGCTCACCACCGGAAGGTCGGGCTGGGGCCAACGTCCTGACTTTC. Translated, it gives CASSPPEGRAGANVLTF.